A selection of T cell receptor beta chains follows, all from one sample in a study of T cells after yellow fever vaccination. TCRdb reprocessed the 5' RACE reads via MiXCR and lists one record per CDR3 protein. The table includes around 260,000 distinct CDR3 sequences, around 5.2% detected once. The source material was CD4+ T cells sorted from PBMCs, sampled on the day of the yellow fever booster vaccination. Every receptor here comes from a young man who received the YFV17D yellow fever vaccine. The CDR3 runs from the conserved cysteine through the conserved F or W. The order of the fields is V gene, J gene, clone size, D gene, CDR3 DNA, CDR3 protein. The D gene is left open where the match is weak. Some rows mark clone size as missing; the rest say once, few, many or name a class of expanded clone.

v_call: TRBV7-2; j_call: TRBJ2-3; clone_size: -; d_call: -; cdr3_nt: TGTGCCAGCAGCTCGCAGATCTTTGGCCCGGTGGCGCAGTATTTT; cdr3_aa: CASSSQIFGPVAQYF
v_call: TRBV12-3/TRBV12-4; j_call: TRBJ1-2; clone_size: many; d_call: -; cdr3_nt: TGTGCCAGCAGTGTAGGACCGACCTATGGCTACACCTTC; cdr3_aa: CASSVGPTYGYTF
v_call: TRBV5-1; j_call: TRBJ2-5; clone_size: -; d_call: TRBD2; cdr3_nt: TGCGCCAGCAGCTCTCCGGGACTAGCGGGCCAAGAGACCCAGTACTTC; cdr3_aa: CASSSPGLAGQETQYF
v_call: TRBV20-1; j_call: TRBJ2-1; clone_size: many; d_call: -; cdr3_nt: TGCAGTGGGACTGGCGGGCTCCCCTACAATGAGCAGTTCTTC; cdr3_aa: CSGTGGLPYNEQFF
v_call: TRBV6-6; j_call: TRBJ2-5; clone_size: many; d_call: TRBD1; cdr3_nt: TGTGCCAGCAGTCAGGGGGCTGAGACCCAGTACTTC; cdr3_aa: CASSQGAETQYF
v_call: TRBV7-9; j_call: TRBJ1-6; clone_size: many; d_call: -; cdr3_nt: TGTGCCAGCAGCGTCGGAGGCTCACCCCTCCACTTT; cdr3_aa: CASSVGGSPLHF
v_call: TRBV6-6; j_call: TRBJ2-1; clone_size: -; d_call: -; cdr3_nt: TGTGCCAGCAGCCCCGCCGCCTCCTACAATGAGCAGTTCTTC; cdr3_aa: CASSPAASYNEQFF
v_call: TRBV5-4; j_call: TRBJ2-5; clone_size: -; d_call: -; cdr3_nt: TGTGCCAGCAGCTTGGTGGAACAAGAGACCCAGTACTTC; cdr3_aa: CASSLVEQETQYF
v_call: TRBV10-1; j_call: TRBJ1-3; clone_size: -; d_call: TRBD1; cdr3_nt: TGCGCCAGCTCGAGGGGGCCAGCGGCTGGAAACACCATATATTTT; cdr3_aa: CASSRGPAAGNTIYF
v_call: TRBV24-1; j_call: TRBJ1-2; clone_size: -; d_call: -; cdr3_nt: TGTGCCACCAGTGATCCGACCGGGAGCTACACCTTC; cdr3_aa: CATSDPTGSYTF
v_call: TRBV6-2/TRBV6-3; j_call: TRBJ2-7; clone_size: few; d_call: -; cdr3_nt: TGTGCCAGGACAACGCGACCCTCCAGCACGGCTAGCGAGTCCTACGAGCAGTACTTC; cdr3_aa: CARTTRPSSTASESYEQYF
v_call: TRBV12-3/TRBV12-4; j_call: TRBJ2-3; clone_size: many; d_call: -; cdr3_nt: TGTGCCAGCAGCCCCGTGGTAGCGGACACAGATACGCAGTATTTT; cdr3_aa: CASSPVVADTDTQYF
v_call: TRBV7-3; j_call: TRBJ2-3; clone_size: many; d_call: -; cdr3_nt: TGTGCCAGCAGCTTGGGGACTAGCACAGATACGCAGTATTTT; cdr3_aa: CASSLGTSTDTQYF
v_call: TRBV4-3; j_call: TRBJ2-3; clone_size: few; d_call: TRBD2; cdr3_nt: TGCGCCAGCAGCCAATCTAGCGGTTCTAGCACAGATACGCAGTATTTT; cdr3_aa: CASSQSSGSSTDTQYF
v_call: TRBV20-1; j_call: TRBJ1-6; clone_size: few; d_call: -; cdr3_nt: TGCAGTGCTAGAGTTAATCAGGGAACTAATTCACCCCTCCACTTT; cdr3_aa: CSARVNQGTNSPLHF
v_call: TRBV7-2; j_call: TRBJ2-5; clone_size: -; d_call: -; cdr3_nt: TGTGCCAGCAGCTTAGCGACATTACGTTTCTTGCACGAGACCCAGTACTTC; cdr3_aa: CASSLATLRFLHETQYF
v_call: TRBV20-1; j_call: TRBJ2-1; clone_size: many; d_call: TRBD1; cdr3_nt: TGCAGTGCTAGATCCCCCGGGACAGGGAGAGTGGATGAGCAGTTCTTC; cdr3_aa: CSARSPGTGRVDEQFF
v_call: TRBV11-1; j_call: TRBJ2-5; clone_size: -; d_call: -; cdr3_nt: TGTGCCAGCAGCCCGCGGACGGATCGGGAGACCCAGTACTTC; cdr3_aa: CASSPRTDRETQYF
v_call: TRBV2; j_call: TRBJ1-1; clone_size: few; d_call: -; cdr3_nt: TGTGCCAGCCGGGACCGCGGGACTGAAGCTTTCTTT; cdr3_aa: CASRDRGTEAFF
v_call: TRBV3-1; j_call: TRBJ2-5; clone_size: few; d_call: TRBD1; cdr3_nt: TGTGCCAGCAGCCACTGGACAGGGGGCGCAGGGGAGACCCAGTACTTC; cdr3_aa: CASSHWTGGAGETQYF
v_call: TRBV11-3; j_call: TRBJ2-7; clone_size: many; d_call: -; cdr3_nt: TGTGCCAGCAGCTTAGGTCCGGGAAAGCAGTACTTC; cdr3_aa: CASSLGPGKQYF
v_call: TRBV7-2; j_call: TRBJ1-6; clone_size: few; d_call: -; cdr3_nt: TGTGCCAGCAGCCCCACTGGGCAGCCAAATTCACCCCTCCACTTT; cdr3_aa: CASSPTGQPNSPLHF
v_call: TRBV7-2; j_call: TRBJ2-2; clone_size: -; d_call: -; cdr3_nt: TGTGCCAGCAGCCCCACAAAGAACACCGGGGAGCTGTTTTTT; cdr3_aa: CASSPTKNTGELFF
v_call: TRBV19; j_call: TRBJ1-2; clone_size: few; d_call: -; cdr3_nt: TGTGCCAGTAATCTCGGACCGTACTATGGCTACACCTTC; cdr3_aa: CASNLGPYYGYTF
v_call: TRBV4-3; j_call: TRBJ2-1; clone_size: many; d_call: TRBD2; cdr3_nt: TGCGCCAGCAGCCAAGCGAAGACGGGGGGTCCCTACTCCTACAATGAGCAGTTCTTC; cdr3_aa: CASSQAKTGGPYSYNEQFF
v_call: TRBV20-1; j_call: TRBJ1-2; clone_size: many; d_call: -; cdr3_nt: TGCAGTGCTAGAGATGTCCGGGGGCTAAGTGGCTACACCTTC; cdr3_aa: CSARDVRGLSGYTF
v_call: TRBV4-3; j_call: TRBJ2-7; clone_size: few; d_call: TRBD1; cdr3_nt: TGCGCCAGCAGCCAAGATAGGGCTCGGACAGGAACTTCCGAGCAGTACTTC; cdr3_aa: CASSQDRARTGTSEQYF
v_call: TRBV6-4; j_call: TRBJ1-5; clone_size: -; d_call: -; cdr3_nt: TGTGCCAGCAGATTGGGGGTGGAAGCGAATCAGCCCCAGCATTTT; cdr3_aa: CASRLGVEANQPQHF
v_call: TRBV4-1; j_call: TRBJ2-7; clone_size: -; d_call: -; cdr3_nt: TGCGCCAGCAGCCAAGGTTCGCGGCGCGTGGACTCCTACGAGCAGTACTTC; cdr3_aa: CASSQGSRRVDSYEQYF
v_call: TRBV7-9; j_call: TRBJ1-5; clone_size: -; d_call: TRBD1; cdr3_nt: TGTGCCAGCAGCTCGCACGATTACAGGGGGCAAAGTCCTCAGCCCCAGCATTTT; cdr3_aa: CASSSHDYRGQSPQPQHF
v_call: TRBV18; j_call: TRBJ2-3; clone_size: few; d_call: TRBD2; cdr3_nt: TGTGCCAGCTCACCACCGGGGACTAGCGGGGGGAGCACAGATACGCAGTATTTT; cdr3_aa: CASSPPGTSGGSTDTQYF
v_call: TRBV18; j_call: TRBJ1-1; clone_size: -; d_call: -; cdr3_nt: TGTGCCAGCTCACCAGATTTATACAGCAACACTGAAGCTTTCTTT; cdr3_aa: CASSPDLYSNTEAFF
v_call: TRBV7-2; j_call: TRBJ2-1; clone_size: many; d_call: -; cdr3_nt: TGTGCCAGCAGCTTAGTATCGGGACGGGCCTACAATGAGCAGTTCTTC; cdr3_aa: CASSLVSGRAYNEQFF
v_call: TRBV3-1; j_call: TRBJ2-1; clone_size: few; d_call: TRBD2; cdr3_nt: TGTGCCAGCAGACCCGAGCGGGGGAGCTCCTACAATGAGCAGTTCTTC; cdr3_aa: CASRPERGSSYNEQFF
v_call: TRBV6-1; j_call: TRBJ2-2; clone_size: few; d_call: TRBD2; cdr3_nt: TGTGCCAGCAGTGCCCGCGGGGGTCAGACCGGGGAGCTGTTTTTT; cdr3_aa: CASSARGGQTGELFF
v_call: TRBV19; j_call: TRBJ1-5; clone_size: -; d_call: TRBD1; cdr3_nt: TGTGCCAGCCGGGACAGGGTGGATCAGCCCCAGCATTTT; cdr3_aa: CASRDRVDQPQHF
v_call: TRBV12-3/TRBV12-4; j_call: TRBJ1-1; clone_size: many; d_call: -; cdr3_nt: TGTGCCAGCAGTACCCCAACGGGGGGGTTTGGCACTGAAGCTTTCTTT; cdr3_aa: CASSTPTGGFGTEAFF
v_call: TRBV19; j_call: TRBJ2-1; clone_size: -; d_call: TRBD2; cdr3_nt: TGTGCCAGTAGTATCCGATCCGGACTAGCGGGCAATGAGCAGTTCTTC; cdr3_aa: CASSIRSGLAGNEQFF
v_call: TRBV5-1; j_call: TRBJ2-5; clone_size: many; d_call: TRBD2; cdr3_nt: TGTGCCAGCAGTCTAGCGGGGGGGCAAGAGACCCAGTACTTC; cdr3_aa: CASSLAGGQETQYF
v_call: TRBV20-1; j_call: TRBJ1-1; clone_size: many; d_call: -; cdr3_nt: TGCAGCGCAAGACAGGAGCCTTTAGGGGCTTTCTTT; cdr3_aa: CSARQEPLGAFF
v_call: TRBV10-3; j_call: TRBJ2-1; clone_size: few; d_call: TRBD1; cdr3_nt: TGTGCCATCAGTGATCCTATAGGGGGCGTTGAGCAGTTCTTC; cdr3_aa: CAISDPIGGVEQFF
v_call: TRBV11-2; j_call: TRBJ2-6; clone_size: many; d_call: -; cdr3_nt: TGTGCCAGCAGCTCCCCCGGTGGGAACCTCGCTGGGGCCAACGTCCTGACTTTC; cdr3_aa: CASSSPGGNLAGANVLTF
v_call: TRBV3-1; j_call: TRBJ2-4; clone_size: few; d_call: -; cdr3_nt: TGTGCCAGCAGCCTTAGACATGAGGGCATTCAGTACTTC; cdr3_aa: CASSLRHEGIQYF
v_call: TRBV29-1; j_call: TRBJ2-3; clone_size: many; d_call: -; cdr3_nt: TGCAGCGTCGAGGTTGGCACAGATACGCAGTATTTT; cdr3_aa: CSVEVGTDTQYF
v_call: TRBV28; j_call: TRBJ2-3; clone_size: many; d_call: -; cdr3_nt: TGTGCCAGCAGTTTAGGAGGGCCAGATACGCAGTATTTT; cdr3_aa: CASSLGGPDTQYF
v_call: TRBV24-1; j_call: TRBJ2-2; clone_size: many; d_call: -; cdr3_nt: TGTGCCACCAGTGATTCCGGACATTGGGACGGGGAGCTGTTTTTT; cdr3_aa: CATSDSGHWDGELFF
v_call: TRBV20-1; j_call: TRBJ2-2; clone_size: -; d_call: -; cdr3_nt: TGCAGTGCTAGACGAACCGGGACCGGGAACACCGGGGAGCTGTTTTTT; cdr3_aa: CSARRTGTGNTGELFF
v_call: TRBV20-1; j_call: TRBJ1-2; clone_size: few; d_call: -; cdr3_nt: TGCAGTGCTCCGGACCGCGATTACTATGGCTACACCTTC; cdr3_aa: CSAPDRDYYGYTF
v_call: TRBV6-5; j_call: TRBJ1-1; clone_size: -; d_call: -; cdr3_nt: TGTGCCAGCACCTTGGGGAATGGGGGGAACACTGAAGCTTTCTTT; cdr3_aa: CASTLGNGGNTEAFF
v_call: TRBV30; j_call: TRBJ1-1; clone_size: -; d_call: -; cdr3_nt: TGTGCCTGGAGTAGAATGAACACTGAAGCTTTCTTT; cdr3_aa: CAWSRMNTEAFF
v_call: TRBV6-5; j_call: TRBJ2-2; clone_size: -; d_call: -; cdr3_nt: TGTGCCAGCATGATCGGAGGGGGCCTTACCGGGGAGCTGTTTTTT; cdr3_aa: CASMIGGGLTGELFF
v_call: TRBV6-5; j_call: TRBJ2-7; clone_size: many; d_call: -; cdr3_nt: TGTGCCAGCAGTTACTCGGCAGGCTCCTACGAGCAGTACTTC; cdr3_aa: CASSYSAGSYEQYF
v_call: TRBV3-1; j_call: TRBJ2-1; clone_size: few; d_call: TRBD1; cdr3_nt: TGTGCCAGCAGTCCCCGATGGACAGGGGTAATTTACAATGAGCAGTTCTTC; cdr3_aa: CASSPRWTGVIYNEQFF
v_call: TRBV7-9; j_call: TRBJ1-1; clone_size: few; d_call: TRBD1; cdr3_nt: TGTGCCAGCAGTCGACAGGGTTTGGGCACTGAAGCTTTCTTT; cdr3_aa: CASSRQGLGTEAFF